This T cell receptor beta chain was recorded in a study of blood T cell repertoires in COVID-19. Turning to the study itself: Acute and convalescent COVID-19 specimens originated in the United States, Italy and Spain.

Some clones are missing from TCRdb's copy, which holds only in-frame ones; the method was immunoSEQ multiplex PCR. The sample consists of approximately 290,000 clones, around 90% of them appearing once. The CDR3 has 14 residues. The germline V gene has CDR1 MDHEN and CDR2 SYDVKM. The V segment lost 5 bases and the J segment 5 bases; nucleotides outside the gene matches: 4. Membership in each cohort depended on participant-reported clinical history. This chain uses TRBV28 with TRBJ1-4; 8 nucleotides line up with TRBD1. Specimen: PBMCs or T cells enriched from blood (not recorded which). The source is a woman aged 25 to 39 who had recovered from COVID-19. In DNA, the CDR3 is TGTGCCAGCAGTCTGACAGGGGTGAATGAAAAACTGTTTTTT. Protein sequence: CASSLTGVNEKLFF. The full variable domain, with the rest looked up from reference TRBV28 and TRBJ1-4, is DVKVTQSSRYLVKRTGEKVFLECVQDMDHENMFWYRQDPGLGLRLIYFSYDVKMKEKGDIPEGYSVSREKKERFSLILESASTNQTSMYLCASSLTGVNEKLFFGSGTQLSVL.